This T cell receptor (beta chain) was recovered during a study of shared clonotypes between healthy human individuals. Whole-study results and caveats: Non-shared clonotypes were found to have lower generation probabilities than the clonotypes that were shared by all four of the sorted-subset donors. Several donors showed sharing of about 5.5% of naive CD4 clonotypes.

Concerning this clone: Its antigen is undetermined.

Deep was the level used in running the assay. The authors loaded approximately 220 ng DNA, around 30,000 T cell genomes, into sorted-subset replicate PCRs. Clones were read by immunoSEQ multiplex PCR, and TCRdb kept only the in-frame ones, dropping some. This repertoire shows approximately 2,200,000 clones, more than 85% found once; its top ten account for under 2%. Germline V gives CDR1 MNHNS, CDR2 SASEGT. Trimming stripped 6 bases from V and 1 base from J, with 10 bases between. The CDR3 totals 14 residues. As defined, naive CD8 cells were CD45RO-negative and positively selected for CCR7, with terminally differentiated effector memory CD45RA+ cells excluded.

The V and J genes are TRBV6-1 and TRBJ1-3; D perhaps matches TRBD1 (5 bases). This receptor was taken from a man between 18 and 29 years old in good health. Some clones in this sample may be carry-over from other donors' samples. What was sequenced was naive CD8+ T cells from PBMCs. This chain's CDR3 is CASSLTGSGNTIYF. CDR3 nucleotides: TGTGCCAGCAGCCTAACAGGATCTGGAAACACCATATATTTT.